This T cell receptor beta chain was documented in a study of type 1 regulatory T cells. Overall study: This in vitro CD4 product, T-allo10, is enriched for Tr1 cells and alloantigen-specific.

V was pared by 7 bases and J by 2 bases, with 4 bases of the junction left unmatched. The CDR3 extends over 13 amino acids. The germline V gene encodes CDR1 MNHNS and CDR2 SASEGT. TCRdb re-called the reads with MiXCR, one entry per CDR3 protein. The sample lists over 90,000 distinct CDR3 sequences; about a third were seen once. This receptor was obtained from a human donor in good health. The chain uses TRBV6-1 and TRBJ2-5; 7 bases are shared with TRBD1. Sequences were obtained from CD4+ T cells, either the whole sample or a sorted fraction (not recorded which). CDR3 residues: CASTRDRQETQYF. The CDR3 DNA follows: TGTGCCAGCACCCGGGACAGACAAGAGACCCAGTACTTC.